The clone carrying this T cell receptor (beta chain) was counted once. Its matching antigen is unknown. Sequenced by immunoSEQ multiplex PCR; TCRdb stores in-frame clones only, minus some. The top ten hold more than 2% of the sample, which has tens of thousands of clones, 80% to 90% seen once. The data belong to a study of T cell responses to AZD1222 COVID-19 vaccine. The germline V gene encodes CDR1 SGHTA and CDR2 FQGNSA. Trimming took off 2 bases at V and 4 bases at J, with 8 bases between the two ends. The CDR3 has 13 residues. Timing groups of about 4 and about 12 weeks for second doses were pooled. General study findings and limits: Spike-specific TCR breadth and depth were elevated following two AZD1222 doses. It was only after the peak T cell response that any repertoires were sampled.

This chain connects TRBV7-2 to TRBJ2-5; tentative D call: TRBD2 (6 bases). Sequences were derived from peripheral blood, sampled 28 days after the second AZD1222 dose. This TCR derives from an adult who received the AZD1222 COVID-19 vaccine. CDR3 nucleotides: TGTGCCAGCAGCTTATGGAGGGGAGAGACCCAGTACTTC. It yields the protein CASSLWRGETQYF.